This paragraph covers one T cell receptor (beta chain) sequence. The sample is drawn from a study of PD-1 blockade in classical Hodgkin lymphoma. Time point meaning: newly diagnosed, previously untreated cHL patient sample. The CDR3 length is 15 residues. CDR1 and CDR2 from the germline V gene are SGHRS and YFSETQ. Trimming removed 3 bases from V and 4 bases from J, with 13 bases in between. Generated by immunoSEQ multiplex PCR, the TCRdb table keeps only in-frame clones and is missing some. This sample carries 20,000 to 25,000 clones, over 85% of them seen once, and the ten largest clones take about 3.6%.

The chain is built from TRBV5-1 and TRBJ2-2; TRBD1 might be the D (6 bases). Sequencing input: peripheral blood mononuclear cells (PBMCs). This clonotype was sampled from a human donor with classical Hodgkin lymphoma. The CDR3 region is CASSSDRHPTGELFF. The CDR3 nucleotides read TGCGCCAGCAGCTCTGACAGGCATCCCACCGGGGAGCTGTTTTTT.